This TCR beta chain was found in a study of cytomegalovirus exposure and HLA in healthy donors. General study findings and limits: Researchers reportedly found TCR beta sequences accurately predicted most subjects' HLA-A and HLA-B alleles. Prior analysis indicated that the majority of TCR beta V segments exhibited productivity approximately 90% or approximately 30% of the time.

To note about this clone: The antigen remains undetermined.

It was with 60 Vbeta and 13 Jbeta primers that the PCR ran. Libraries were prepared by immunoSEQ multiplex PCR; TCRdb keeps only in-frame clonotypes and omits some of them. In all, the sample yields under 40,000 clones. The receptor's source is a middle-aged woman in good health and CMV-seropositive. Source material: PBMCs.

The CDR3 nucleotides are TGTGCCAGCAGCTTTACTAGCGGGAGGACAGATACGCAGTATTTT. Translation: CASSFTSGRTDTQYF. J is TRBJ2-3 and V is TRBV7-9; 12 nucleotides line up with TRBD2. The CDR3 is 15 residues long. V was pared by 3 bases and J by 3 bases, with 1 base of the junction left unmatched. Germline lookup yields CDR1 SEHNR and CDR2 FQNEAQ (reference sequence).